This T cell receptor beta chain emerged from a study of cytomegalovirus exposure and HLA in healthy donors. About the research overall: Early released data had about 85 million unique TCRs, all coming from HLA-typed donors.

This clone has just one count. One end of the junction varies from germline; a read error may be responsible. Researchers ran the PCR with 60 Vbeta and 13 Jbeta primers. Assay used: immunoSEQ multiplex PCR; TCRdb lists only in-frame clones, some missing. The table has some 140,000 clones, about four fifths seen once. CDR1 is SNHLY, CDR2 FYNNEI, per germline. The CDR3 is made up of 15 amino acids. Sequences were obtained from PBMCs. The source is a man between 18 and 35 years old in good health and CMV-seronegative. The chain combines TRBV2 with TRBJ2-6, with D possibly being TRBD1 (5 bases). CDR3 in DNA: TGTGCCAGCAGTGGGGGCCACTCTGGGGCCAACGGCCTGACTTTC. It encodes CASSGGHSGANGLTF.